This entry concerns a single T cell receptor (beta chain). V was cut by 5 bases and J by 4 bases, with 15 bases left in between. CDR1 LGHNA and CDR2 YSLEER come from the germline V gene. This CDR3 contains 14 residues. Measured with immunoSEQ multiplex PCR; TCRdb has only the in-frame clones, and not every one. The table records 20,000 to 25,000 clones, approximately 78% of them present only once. The record originates from a study of OX40 agonist ivuxolimab in advanced cancers. The receptor comes from an adult with an advanced solid tumor such as melanoma, head and neck, liver or kidney cancer. This sample comprised CD4+ or CD8+ T cells sorted from blood, obtained in a trial of the OX40 agonist ivuxolimab. V and J are TRBV4-3 and TRBJ2-7; D may match TRBD1 or TRBD2 (5 bases each). The CDR3 loop is CASSLQAPGYEQYF. In nucleotides, the CDR3 is TGCGCCAGCAGCTTACAGGCTCCGGGGTACGAGCAGTACTTC.